The 10 T cell receptor beta chains listed next were all sequenced from one sample in a study of OX40 agonist ivuxolimab in advanced cancers. The assay was immunoSEQ multiplex PCR, and TCRdb's table has in-frame clones only and misses some. The sample has about 29,000 clones, approximately 78% seen once. Sequences were derived from CD4+ or CD8+ T cells sorted from blood, sampled in a trial of the OX40 agonist ivuxolimab. These receptors originate from an adult with an advanced solid tumor such as melanoma, head and neck, liver or kidney cancer.

The J gene is TRBJ1-2, the V gene TRBV6-1, with D perhaps matching TRBD1 (6 bases). The CDR3 length is 14 residues. CDR1 is MNHNS, CDR2 SASEGT, per germline. The V end lost 7 bases, the J end lost 4 bases, and 16 bases lay between the germline ends. CDR3 DNA: TGTGCCAGCATGGGCCAGGGGAGCTCCTATGGCTACACCTTC. Its translation: CASMGQGSSYGYTF.

The chain links TRBV7-9 to TRBJ2-7; 7 bases align to TRBD1. The CDR3 contains 16 residues. J lost 0 bases, V lost 5 bases, and 10 bases had no gene match. CDR1 and CDR2 from the germline V gene are SEHNR and FQNEAQ (reference sequence). This CDR3 is CASSPSVRGYSYEQYF. CDR3 nucleotide sequence: TGTGCCAGCAGCCCTAGTGTCAGGGGGTACTCCTACGAGCAGTACTTC.

This clone showed up just a few times. V usage is TRBV29-1 and J usage is TRBJ1-1; weak D call: TRBD1 (6 bases). Trimming stripped 7 bases from V and 3 bases from J, with 9 bases between. From germline, CDR1 is SQVTM and CDR2 ANQGSEA. CDR3 length equals 11 residues. The CDR3 here is CSGTVYTEAFF. The CDR3 region has the DNA TGCAGCGGGACAGTTTACACTGAAGCTTTCTTT.

This clone came up a few times. The chain links TRBV7-9 to TRBJ1-5, with D possibly being TRBD1 (5 bases). Deletions cut 6 bases from V and 3 bases from J, with 18 bases between. The CDR3 covers 16 residues. Germline V lookup: CDR1 SEHNR, CDR2 FQNEAQ (reference sequence). CDR3 DNA: TGTGCCAGCAGTCCAATGGCGGGACTGAACAATCAGCCCCAGCATTTT. It specifies CASSPMAGLNNQPQHF.

The V call is TRBV5-8, the J call TRBJ2-1; a weak D match, TRBD1 (6 bases). The CDR3 totals 16 residues. Germline V CDR1 and CDR2: SGHTS, YDEGEE. The V end lost 2 bases, the J end lost 3 bases, and 15 bases lay between the germline ends. The CDR3 loop reads CASSLNPGELYNEQFF. The CDR3 coding sequence is TGTGCCAGCAGCTTAAACCCAGGGGAACTCTACAATGAGCAGTTCTTC.

The rearrangement uses TRBV5-1 and TRBJ1-2; D possibly corresponds to TRBD1 (6 bases). The V end lost 2 bases, the J end lost 4 bases, and 9 bases lay between the germline ends. This CDR3 has 13 amino acids. Germline V CDR1 and CDR2: SGHRS, YFSETQ. CDR3 sequence (DNA): TGCGCCAGCAGCTTCCACAGGGCCTATGGCTACACCTTC. It encodes CASSFHRAYGYTF.

The chain links TRBV29-1 to TRBJ2-7; 7 nucleotides line up with TRBD1. CDR1 and CDR2 (germline): SQVTM, ANQGSEA. The CDR3 consists of 13 residues. V shed 7 bases and J 0 bases; nucleotides not matched to a gene: 6. CDR3 DNA sequence: TGCAGCGCAAAACAGGGGAGCTCCTACGAGCAGTACTTC. Amino acids: CSAKQGSSYEQYF.

The chain has TRBV5-1 and TRBJ2-2, with no clear D. The CDR3 runs to 14 residues. Trimming took 5 bases from V and 4 from J, leaving 12 bases between them. Per germline, CDR1 SGHRS and CDR2 YFSETQ. CDR3 sequence reads: CASSVDPVTGELFF. The CDR3 DNA reads as TGCGCCAGCAGTGTGGATCCCGTCACCGGGGAGCTGTTTTTT.

This clone is medium-sized in the sample. The chain couples TRBV5-1 to TRBJ2-7, with D possibly TRBD1 on 5 matching bases. Germline V CDR1 and CDR2: SGHRS, YFSETQ. Trimming removed 0 bases from V and 8 bases from J, with 12 bases in between. The CDR3 covers 13 residues. In DNA, the CDR3 is TGCGCCAGCAGCTTGGAAGAGGCAGGGAAGCAGTACTTC. Translated: CASSLEEAGKQYF.

V and J are TRBV4-1 and TRBJ2-7; 11 nucleotides agree with TRBD1. The CDR3 covers 16 residues. Germline values: CDR1 MGHRA, CDR2 YSYEKL. V was clipped by 3 bases and J by 2 bases; unmatched bases: 6. The CDR3, as DNA: TGCGCCAGCAGCCAGTACGGGACAGGGGGAACCTACGAGCAGTACTTC. This sequence encodes CASSQYGTGGTYEQYF.